This entry is about one T cell receptor beta chain. These data are taken from a study of T cells after yellow fever vaccination. There are 16 residues in the CDR3. From germline, CDR1 is MNHNS and CDR2 SASEGT. The ends lost 7 bases at V and 1 base at J; junction bases unmatched: 5. Using its own MiXCR run on the 5' RACE reads, TCRdb lists one record per CDR3 protein. This table holds hundreds of thousands of distinct CDR3 sequences, around 21% found once. The sequence derives from a man younger than 40 who received the YFV17D yellow fever vaccine. The sample consisted of PBMCs, taken 15 days after the yellow fever booster vaccination. The chain uses TRBV6-1 and TRBJ2-2; 11 bases agree with TRBD2. CDR3 sequence reads: CASTPGLAVNTGELFF. The CDR3 DNA is TGTGCCAGCACCCCGGGACTAGCGGTGAACACCGGGGAGCTGTTTTTT.